A single sample is the source of the 6 T cell receptor beta chains below, sequenced in a study of blood T cell repertoires in COVID-19. Profiling relied on immunoSEQ multiplex PCR, and the TCRdb table lists in-frame clones only, not all of them. The data hold a few hundred thousand clones, with over 80% observed a single time. The specimen was PBMCs or T cells enriched from blood (not recorded which). The receptors were sampled from a woman between 40 and 55 years old who had been exposed to COVID-19.

The chain employs TRBV7-2 and TRBJ2-5; no clear D gene. The CDR3 contains 14 residues. CDR1 SGHTA and CDR2 FQGNSA come from the germline V gene. V gave up 1 base and J gave up 7 bases, with 13 bases separating them. CDR3 residues: CASSLDLVARTQYF. The CDR3 DNA follows: TGTGCCAGCAGCTTAGATTTGGTTGCTAGGACCCAGTACTTC.

The V and J genes are TRBV6-5 and TRBJ1-1; no firm D call. The CDR3 sequence is 15 residues long. The V gene's germline CDR1 is MNHEY and CDR2 SVGAGI. Trimming stripped 2 bases from V and 4 bases from J, with 14 bases between. The CDR3 region is CASSYGLGSGTEAFF. CDR3 DNA: TGTGCCAGCAGTTACGGTCTGGGCTCAGGCACTGAAGCTTTCTTT.

This clone was seen once. The chain recombines TRBV4-3 with TRBJ1-2; D may be TRBD1 (6 bases). Looked up from germline, CDR1 is LGHNA and CDR2 is YSLEER. The CDR3 runs to 14 residues. V was pared by 1 base and J by 0 bases, with 6 bases between. CDR3 amino acids: CASSQGTANYGYTF. Written as DNA, the CDR3 is TGCGCCAGCAGCCAAGGGACAGCTAACTATGGCTACACCTTC.

The chain links TRBV7-2 to TRBJ2-2; D possibly corresponds to TRBD1 (6 bases). The germline V gene has CDR1 SGHTA and CDR2 FQGNSA. Trimming removed 1 base from V and 5 bases from J, with 11 bases in between. The CDR3 loop spans 15 amino acids. CDR3 DNA: TGTGCCAGCAGCTTAGAGGGTCAGGGGACCGGGGAGCTGTTTTTT. Translation gives CASSLEGQGTGELFF.

The chain uses TRBV6-5 and TRBJ2-7; D gene uncertain. Trimming stripped 4 bases from V and 4 bases from J, with 2 bases between. The CDR3 consists of 10 residues. CDR1 and CDR2 from the germline V gene are MNHEY and SVGAGI. Here the CDR3 DNA reads TGTGCCAGCAGTTTATACGAGCAGTACTTC. Protein product: CASSLYEQYF.

V gene TRBV5-4 combines with J gene TRBJ1-1; D is undetermined. The CDR3 spans 13 residues. The ends were cut back, 4 bases at V and 9 bases at J, with 16 bases in the middle. CDR1 and CDR2 from the germline V gene are SGHNT and YYREEE (reference sequence). CDR3 region: CASSPAMTLQAFF. The CDR3 nucleotides are TGTGCCAGCAGCCCCGCCATGACACTGCAAGCTTTCTTT.